A selection of T cell receptor beta chains follows, all from one sample in a study of cytomegalovirus exposure and HLA in healthy donors. The method was immunoSEQ multiplex PCR; TCRdb's version includes in-frame clones alone and lacks a portion of them. The table lists 110,000 or so clones, 65% to 90% of them singletons. Source material: PBMCs. The origin of the receptors is a woman between 40 and 50 years old in good health and CMV-seronegative. Both conserved end residues are part of each CDR3. The D gene is left open where the match is weak. A clone size is listed for some rows: how often the clone was seen (once, few, many), or a class if it is expanded.

cdr3_aa	cdr3_nt	v_call	d_call	clone_size	j_call
CSAVSGGSPEETQYF	TGCAGCGCAGTGAGCGGGGGCTCCCCGGAAGAGACCCAGTACTTC	TRBV29-1	TRBD2	NA	TRBJ2-5
CASTGQTGTEAFF	TGTGCCAGCACCGGACAGACGGGCACTGAAGCTTTCTTT	TRBV7-9	NA	once	TRBJ1-1
CASSLAVRTEQYF	TGTGCCAGCAGCTTAGCAGTCAGGACAGAGCAGTACTTC	TRBV7-6	NA	NA	TRBJ2-7
CASSPYHSGRAPDTQYF	TGCGCCAGCAGCCCGTATCATAGCGGGAGGGCCCCAGATACGCAGTATTTT	TRBV4-1	TRBD2	once	TRBJ2-3
CASSPSVLTPNYGYTF	TGTGCCAGCTCACCTTCAGTCCTCACACCTAACTATGGCTACACCTTC	TRBV18	NA	NA	TRBJ1-2
CASSSSRGVIHFLGIPNSNQPQHF	TGCGCCAGCAGCTCATCCCGGGGTGTGATACACTTTTTAGGAATACCCAATAGCAATCAGCCCCAGCATTTT	TRBV5-1	NA	NA	TRBJ1-5
CASSLQGQFRAEAFF	TGTGCCAGCAGTTTACAGGGACAGTTTAGGGCTGAAGCTTTCTTT	TRBV27	TRBD1	NA	TRBJ1-1
CASIWGGSGANVLTF	TGTGCCAGCATATGGGGAGGTTCTGGGGCCAACGTCCTGACTTTC	TRBV7-9	NA	few	TRBJ2-6
CASSPQDRAPTDTQYF	TGTGCCAGCAGCCCCCAGGACAGGGCTCCCACAGATACGCAGTATTTT	TRBV4-2	TRBD1	NA	TRBJ2-3
CASSHGTVHEQYF	TGTGCCAGCAGCCATGGGACAGTTCACGAGCAGTACTTC	TRBV13	TRBD1	NA	TRBJ2-7
CASSVRGNGYTF	TGTGCCAGCAGTGTAAGGGGCAATGGCTACACCTTC	TRBV28	NA	NA	TRBJ1-2
CASGGQGASSYGYTF	TGTGCCAGCGGGGGACAGGGGGCTTCTAGCTATGGCTACACCTTC	TRBV5-8	TRBD1	NA	TRBJ1-2
CASSLVAGMGEQFF	TGTGCCAGCAGCTTAGTCGCAGGGATGGGTGAGCAGTTCTTC	TRBV7-9	NA	NA	TRBJ2-1